This T cell receptor (beta chain) was identified in a study of shared T cell receptors in the human thymus. Germline-derived CDR1 and CDR2 are LGHNA and YSLEER. The CDR3 spans 13 residues. Trimming took off 0 bases at V and 7 bases at J, with 10 bases between the two ends. Profiling relied on immunoSEQ multiplex PCR, and the TCRdb table lists in-frame clones only, not all of them. The sample comprises about 660,000 clones, around 87% of which are singletons, and over 0.008% rests with the top ten. The same sample was also studied in work on human thymus T cells.

Material: thymocytes. The sequence was obtained from a boy in the first two years of life with a congenital heart defect. The chain employs TRBV4-3 and TRBJ2-7; the D gene is possibly TRBD2 (5 bases). The CDR3 region has the DNA TGCGCCAGCAGCCAAGATGGCCAGCGGGAGCAGTACTTC. Translation: CASSQDGQREQYF.